The rows below give T cell receptor beta chains drawn from one sample of a study of T cells in Graves' hyperthyroidism and ophthalmopathy. TCRdb processed the multiplex PCR reads anew with MiXCR; each CDR3 protein has one entry. Of about 580,000 distinct CDR3 sequences listed, more than 11% are singletons. Sequenced material: blood. These receptor sequences come from a woman in her thirties with Graves' hyperthyroidism that later progressed to Graves' ophthalmopathy. The CDR3 runs from the conserved cysteine through the conserved F or W. The D gene is left open where the match is weak. Clone size is stated in some rows and not others, as once, few, many or a class when expanded.

clone size: NA; D gene: TRBD2; CDR3 length: 16; V gene: TRBV19; J gene: TRBJ2-5; CDR3 DNA: TGTGCCAGTAGTATGCTTCTAGCGGGAGGGTCAGAGACCCAGTACTTC; CDR3 protein: CASSMLLAGGSETQYF
clone size: many; D gene: NA; CDR3 length: 13; V gene: TRBV20-1; J gene: TRBJ2-3; CDR3 DNA: TGCAGTGTAGGTCAGGCGGGTACAGATACGCAGTATTTT; CDR3 protein: CSVGQAGTDTQYF
clone size: many; D gene: TRBD1; CDR3 length: 15; V gene: TRBV30; J gene: TRBJ1-1; CDR3 DNA: TGTGCCTGGGAGGCCGGGACAGCGAGAAACACTGAAGCTTTCTTT; CDR3 protein: CAWEAGTARNTEAFF
clone size: NA; D gene: NA; CDR3 length: 13; V gene: TRBV5-1; J gene: TRBJ2-1; CDR3 DNA: TGCGCCAGCAGCCTCACTAGTATCAATGAGCAGTTCTTC; CDR3 protein: CASSLTSINEQFF
clone size: NA; D gene: NA; CDR3 length: 16; V gene: TRBV6-1; J gene: TRBJ2-1; CDR3 DNA: TGTGCCAGCAGTGGTATGGGCTTGGGGTCCTACAATGAGCAGTTCTTC; CDR3 protein: CASSGMGLGSYNEQFF
clone size: NA; D gene: TRBD1; CDR3 length: 14; V gene: TRBV27; J gene: TRBJ2-7; CDR3 DNA: TGTGCCAGCAGTATGACAGGGAACTCCTACGAGCAGTACTTC; CDR3 protein: CASSMTGNSYEQYF
clone size: many; D gene: NA; CDR3 length: 13; V gene: TRBV30; J gene: TRBJ1-2; CDR3 DNA: TGTGCCTGGAGTGTAAGAAGGGGAAATGGCTACACCTTC; CDR3 protein: CAWSVRRGNGYTF
clone size: many; D gene: NA; CDR3 length: 14; V gene: TRBV27; J gene: TRBJ2-7; CDR3 DNA: TGTGCCAGCAGTTTGGGGCAAGAGACCTACGAGCAGTACTTC; CDR3 protein: CASSLGQETYEQYF
clone size: many; D gene: TRBD2; CDR3 length: 15; V gene: TRBV7-3; J gene: TRBJ2-2; CDR3 DNA: TGTGCCAGCAGCTTAGCGGGAGGGGACACCGGGGAGCTGTTTTTT; CDR3 protein: CASSLAGGDTGELFF
clone size: many; D gene: TRBD2; CDR3 length: 14; V gene: TRBV20-1; J gene: TRBJ2-3; CDR3 DNA: TGCAGTGCGCCCCTAGCGGCTAGCACAGATACGCAGTATTTT; CDR3 protein: CSAPLAASTDTQYF
clone size: many; D gene: NA; CDR3 length: 13; V gene: TRBV19; J gene: TRBJ2-1; CDR3 DNA: TGTGCCAGTAGTACCGCAAACGAGAATGAGCAGTTCTTC; CDR3 protein: CASSTANENEQFF
clone size: many; D gene: TRBD1; CDR3 length: 15; V gene: TRBV15; J gene: TRBJ2-7; CDR3 DNA: TGTGCCACCAGCAGAGAAAGGGACAGCTCCTACGAGCAGTACTTC; CDR3 protein: CATSRERDSSYEQYF
clone size: many; D gene: TRBD1; CDR3 length: 16; V gene: TRBV4-1; J gene: TRBJ2-7; CDR3 DNA: TGCGCCAGCAGCCAAGAAATGGACAGGGGGCTGGAAGAGCAGTACTTC; CDR3 protein: CASSQEMDRGLEEQYF
clone size: many; D gene: NA; CDR3 length: 13; V gene: TRBV12-3/TRBV12-4; J gene: TRBJ2-3; CDR3 DNA: TGTGCCAGCAGTTTACAAGGCCCAGATACGCAGTATTTT; CDR3 protein: CASSLQGPDTQYF
clone size: many; D gene: TRBD2; CDR3 length: 18; V gene: TRBV15; J gene: TRBJ2-7; CDR3 DNA: TGTGCCACCAGCAGCCCGAGATCGACTAGCGGGAGATCCTACGAGCAGTACTTC; CDR3 protein: CATSSPRSTSGRSYEQYF
clone size: few; D gene: NA; CDR3 length: 11; V gene: TRBV19; J gene: TRBJ2-1; CDR3 DNA: TGTGCCAGCCGATGGGGCAATGAGCAGTTCTTC; CDR3 protein: CASRWGNEQFF
clone size: NA; D gene: NA; CDR3 length: 17; V gene: TRBV28; J gene: TRBJ1-1; CDR3 DNA: TGTGCCACCACGCTTACCACCTGGCGAAGCTTGAACACTGAAGCTTTCTTT; CDR3 protein: CATTLTTWRSLNTEAFF
clone size: NA; D gene: NA; CDR3 length: 16; V gene: TRBV6-1; J gene: TRBJ2-6; CDR3 DNA: TGTGCCAGCAGTACCCCTTCTGTTCCTGGGGCCAACGTCCTGACTTTC; CDR3 protein: CASSTPSVPGANVLTF
clone size: many; D gene: NA; CDR3 length: 14; V gene: TRBV28; J gene: TRBJ2-1; CDR3 DNA: TGTGCCAGCAGTGGGTTACTCTCCTACAATGAGCAGTTCTTC; CDR3 protein: CASSGLLSYNEQFF
clone size: many; D gene: NA; CDR3 length: 19; V gene: TRBV9; J gene: TRBJ2-5; CDR3 DNA: TGTGCCAGCAGCGTCACTCCTTCAGCTAGCGAGGGAGATCAAGAGACCCAGTACTTC; CDR3 protein: CASSVTPSASEGDQETQYF
clone size: NA; D gene: NA; CDR3 length: 12; V gene: TRBV5-6; J gene: TRBJ2-1; CDR3 DNA: TGTGCCAGCAGCCCTGCAGGGGATGAGCAGTTCTTC; CDR3 protein: CASSPAGDEQFF
clone size: NA; D gene: TRBD1; CDR3 length: 14; V gene: TRBV7-8; J gene: TRBJ1-2; CDR3 DNA: TGTGCCAGCAGCTTAGACAGGGGATCGAGTGGCTACACCTTC; CDR3 protein: CASSLDRGSSGYTF
clone size: many; D gene: NA; CDR3 length: 14; V gene: TRBV6-1; J gene: TRBJ2-1; CDR3 DNA: TGTGCCAGCAGTGAAGCGGGAGGATCTCAGGAGCAGTTCTTC; CDR3 protein: CASSEAGGSQEQFF
clone size: few; D gene: NA; CDR3 length: 11; V gene: TRBV20-1; J gene: TRBJ1-6; CDR3 DNA: TGCAGTGCTACCAAACATTCACCCCTCCACTTT; CDR3 protein: CSATKHSPLHF
clone size: few; D gene: NA; CDR3 length: 17; V gene: TRBV28; J gene: TRBJ1-2; CDR3 DNA: TGTGCCAGCATGTCGGGGAATCATAGGGGGAGTAGCTATGGCTACACCTTC; CDR3 protein: CASMSGNHRGSSYGYTF
clone size: many; D gene: TRBD1; CDR3 length: 17; V gene: TRBV11-3; J gene: TRBJ1-1; CDR3 DNA: TGTGCCAGCAGCCTTTCTTCCGGGACAGGGGGCCGCGCTGAAGCTTTCTTT; CDR3 protein: CASSLSSGTGGRAEAFF
clone size: few; D gene: NA; CDR3 length: 13; V gene: TRBV19; J gene: TRBJ2-4; CDR3 DNA: TGTGCCAGTAGTCCCGAACTCCATGGGATTCAGTACTTC; CDR3 protein: CASSPELHGIQYF
clone size: NA; D gene: NA; CDR3 length: 18; V gene: TRBV6-5; J gene: TRBJ1-4; CDR3 DNA: TGTGCCAGCAGTTACTCGAGGTCGGACCCCTCAACTAATGAAAAACTGTTTTTT; CDR3 protein: CASSYSRSDPSTNEKLFF
clone size: many; D gene: TRBD1; CDR3 length: 11; V gene: TRBV29-1; J gene: TRBJ2-5; CDR3 DNA: TGCAGCGTGGGACAGTCCGGGACCCAGTACTTC; CDR3 protein: CSVGQSGTQYF
clone size: NA; D gene: NA; CDR3 length: 16; V gene: TRBV12-3/TRBV12-4; J gene: TRBJ2-2; CDR3 DNA: TGTGCCAGCAGCCCCCAGATCCCTGCGAACACCGGGGAGCTGTTTTTT; CDR3 protein: CASSPQIPANTGELFF
clone size: NA; D gene: NA; CDR3 length: 13; V gene: TRBV20-1; J gene: TRBJ2-7; CDR3 DNA: TGCAGTGCGCGACGGACAAGCTCCTACGAGCAGTACTTC; CDR3 protein: CSARRTSSYEQYF
clone size: many; D gene: NA; CDR3 length: 15; V gene: TRBV28; J gene: TRBJ2-7; CDR3 DNA: TGTGCCAGCAGTTTGGGGGTGGGTCCTCGGGACGAGCAGTACTTC; CDR3 protein: CASSLGVGPRDEQYF
clone size: many; D gene: NA; CDR3 length: 13; V gene: TRBV28; J gene: TRBJ2-4; CDR3 DNA: TGTGCCAGCAGGTCACAGGGAGGATACATTCAGTACTTC; CDR3 protein: CASRSQGGYIQYF
clone size: many; D gene: NA; CDR3 length: 14; V gene: TRBV6-1; J gene: TRBJ1-4; CDR3 DNA: TGTGCCAGCAGTGCTTTAGGACGTAATGAAAAACTGTTTTTT; CDR3 protein: CASSALGRNEKLFF
clone size: NA; D gene: TRBD2; CDR3 length: 17; V gene: TRBV5-4; J gene: TRBJ2-1; CDR3 DNA: TGTGCCAGCAGCTCGGGGGGGTTAGCGGTCTCCTACAATGAGCAGTTCTTC; CDR3 protein: CASSSGGLAVSYNEQFF
clone size: NA; D gene: NA; CDR3 length: 13; V gene: TRBV19; J gene: TRBJ2-5; CDR3 DNA: TGTGCCAGTAGTATAGACGCTCAAGAGACCCAGTACTTC; CDR3 protein: CASSIDAQETQYF
clone size: few; D gene: NA; CDR3 length: 14; V gene: TRBV5-1; J gene: TRBJ1-2; CDR3 DNA: TGCGCCAGCAGCTTGGATATGAGGACCTATGGCTACACCTTC; CDR3 protein: CASSLDMRTYGYTF
clone size: NA; D gene: NA; CDR3 length: 13; V gene: TRBV20-1; J gene: TRBJ1-4; CDR3 DNA: TGCAGTGCTATTTGGGGCGAGGTTGAAAAACTGTTTTTT; CDR3 protein: CSAIWGEVEKLFF
clone size: many; D gene: NA; CDR3 length: 14; V gene: TRBV7-2; J gene: TRBJ2-1; CDR3 DNA: TGTGCCAGCAGCATCAGGGGGGACCTAAATGAGCAGTTCTTC; CDR3 protein: CASSIRGDLNEQFF